The next 10 T cell receptor beta chains were all read from a single sample in a study of blood T cell repertoires in COVID-19. The method was immunoSEQ multiplex PCR; TCRdb's version includes in-frame clones alone and lacks a portion of them. The sample lists around 300,000 clones; approximately 90% were seen once. Sequencing was performed on PBMCs or T cells enriched from blood (not recorded which). Receptors originate from a woman in her thirties who had recovered from COVID-19.

J is TRBJ2-7 and V is TRBV5-1; 13 bases map to TRBD2. CDR1 SGHRS and CDR2 YFSETQ come from the germline V gene. Unmatched junction bases numbered 11, after V lost 4 bases and J lost 4 bases. The CDR3 is made up of 17 amino acids. CDR3 bases: TGCGCCAGCAGCCCTGGATTAGGACTAGCGGGAGCTTACGAGCAGTACTTC. It encodes CASSPGLGLAGAYEQYF.

This chain joins TRBV7-9 and TRBJ2-7, with 9 bases matching TRBD2. Germline V gene sequence: CDR1 SEHNR, CDR2 FQNEAQ (reference sequence). Unmatched junction bases numbered 10, after V lost 1 base and J lost 3 bases. CDR3 length: 17 amino acids. CDR3 bases: TGTGCCAGCAGCTTAGGAGGTGCTAGCGGGGCCGACTACGAGCAGTACTTC. Its translation is CASSLGGASGADYEQYF.

This clone was found many times. The J gene is TRBJ2-1, the V gene TRBV2; D remains ambiguous. The CDR3 is 14 residues long. V lost 7 bases to trimming and J lost 5 bases, with 15 bases between them. The germline CDR1 and CDR2 sequences are SNHLY and FYNNEI. The CDR3 protein is CASTADGSHNEQFF. The DNA of the CDR3 is TGTGCCAGCACTGCTGATGGTAGCCACAATGAGCAGTTCTTC.

The count of this clone is one. The chain uses TRBV3-1 (or the pseudogene TRBV3-2) and TRBJ1-5, with 8 bases lining up with TRBD1. The germline V gene encodes CDR1 LGHDT and CDR2 YNNKEL (reference sequence). Losses at the gene ends were 5 bases for V and 6 bases for J; bases not matched to a gene: 6. This CDR3 region has 14 residues. The chain's CDR3 is CASSADRVGQPQHF. The CDR3 DNA is TGTGCCAGCAGCGCGGACAGGGTCGGTCAGCCCCAGCATTTT.

The genes are TRBV7-2 and TRBJ2-1, with TRBD2 matching 7 bases. Germline values: CDR1 SGHTA, CDR2 FQGNSA. After removal of 1 base from V and 6 bases from J, the junction contained 9 bases not matched to a gene. This CDR3 is built from 16 residues. DNA for the CDR3: TGTGCCAGCAGCTTAGGTACTAGCGTCCCGACCAATGAGCAGTTCTTC. This gives the protein CASSLGTSVPTNEQFF.

The chain recombines TRBV3-1 (or the pseudogene TRBV3-2) with TRBJ1-1; D is perhaps TRBD1 (5 bases). There are 15 residues in the CDR3. Between the trimmed V and J ends, which lost 0 bases and 11 bases, there was a span of 19 bases. In germline, CDR1 is LGHDT, CDR2 YNNKEL (reference sequence). The CDR3 loop is CASSQELQATHSAFF. DNA of the CDR3: TGTGCCAGCAGCCAAGAATTACAGGCCACCCACTCGGCTTTCTTT.

V usage is TRBV11-2 and J usage is TRBJ2-2, with TRBD2 matching over 12 bases. The CDR3 has 17 amino acids. Germline CDR1 and CDR2: SGHAT and FQNNGV. With 4 bases clipped from V and 4 bases from J, the junction kept 7 bases outside the gene matches. The CDR3 DNA reads TGTGCCAGCAGCTCTACCGGGACTAGCGGGCCCACCGGGGAGCTGTTTTTT. Protein product: CASSSTGTSGPTGELFF.

The V and J genes are TRBV2 and TRBJ1-5, with D possibly being TRBD1 (6 bases). Germline V gives CDR1 SNHLY, CDR2 FYNNEI. V lost 9 bases and J lost 1, with 13 bases in between. This CDR3 has 14 residues. For the CDR3, the DNA is TGTGCCAGTAAGCAGGGGTTGAGCAATCAGCCCCAGCATTTT. This gives the protein CASKQGLSNQPQHF.

The chain links TRBV21-1 to TRBJ1-1. TRBV21-1 is assigned pseudogene status. The CDR3 loop spans 17 amino acids. The CDR3: CASSTGTNKAMNTEAFF. The CDR3 bases are TGTGCCAGCAGCACCGGGACTAACAAAGCAATGAACACTGAAGCTTTCTTT.

The V gene is TRBV7-2, the J gene TRBJ2-1; a possible D gene is TRBD2 (5 bases). Looked up from germline, CDR1 is SGHTA and CDR2 is FQGNSA. V was trimmed by 4 bases and J by 10 bases, leaving 14 bases between them. This CDR3 has 13 amino acids. This chain's CDR3 is CASSSPLGSEQFF. Written as DNA, the CDR3 is TGTGCCAGCAGCTCTCCCCTTGGGAGCGAGCAGTTCTTC.